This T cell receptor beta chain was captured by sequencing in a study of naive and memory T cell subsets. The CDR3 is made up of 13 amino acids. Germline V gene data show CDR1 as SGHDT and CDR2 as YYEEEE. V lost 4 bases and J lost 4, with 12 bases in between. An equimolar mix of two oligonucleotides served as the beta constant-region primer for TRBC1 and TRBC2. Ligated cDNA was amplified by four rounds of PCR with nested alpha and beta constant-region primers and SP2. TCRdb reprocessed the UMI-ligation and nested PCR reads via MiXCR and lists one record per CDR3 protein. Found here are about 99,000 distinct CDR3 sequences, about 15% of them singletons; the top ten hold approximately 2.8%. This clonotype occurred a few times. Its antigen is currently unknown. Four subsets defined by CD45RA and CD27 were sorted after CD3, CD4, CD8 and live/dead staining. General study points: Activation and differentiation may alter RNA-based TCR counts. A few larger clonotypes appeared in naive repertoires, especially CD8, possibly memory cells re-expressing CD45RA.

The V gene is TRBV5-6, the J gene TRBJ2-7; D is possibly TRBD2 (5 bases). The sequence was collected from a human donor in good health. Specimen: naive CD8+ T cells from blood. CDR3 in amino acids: CASSRTEIYEQYF. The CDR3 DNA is TGTGCCAGCAGCCGGACTGAAATTTACGAGCAGTACTTC.